This TCR beta chain was recorded in a study of T cells in Graves' hyperthyroidism and ophthalmopathy. Germline V lookup: CDR1 LNHDA, CDR2 SQIVND (reference sequence). V was cut by 2 bases and J by 4 bases, with 14 bases left in between. The CDR3 is 15 amino acids. Template material for amplifying TCR beta CDR3 regions consisted of RNA transcripts. The HTBI primer set served for first-round RT-PCR of the TCR CDR3. MiXCR was run by TCRdb on the multiplex PCR reads, yielding one entry per CDR3 protein. The repertoire includes 600,000 or so distinct CDR3 sequences, 12% to 15% of them detected once, and roughly 7% sits in the top ten.

The source material was blood. The V and J genes are TRBV19 and TRBJ1-2; no firm D call. This clonotype was obtained from a woman between 18 and 29 years old with Graves' ophthalmopathy. This chain's CDR3 is CASSISRIPRYGYTF. Written as DNA, the CDR3 is TGTGCCAGTAGTATAAGTCGGATCCCTCGCTATGGCTACACCTTC.